The clone carrying this T cell receptor beta chain was seen only once. Antigen unknown. Despite likely unrecorded immune exposures, the donors were nominally healthy at the time of sampling. This sample was taken from a study of cytomegalovirus exposure and HLA in healthy donors. Whole-study results and caveats: In a later analysis, HLA-associated TCR beta chains were more clonally expanded than equally common others.

The PCR contained 60 Vbeta and 13 Jbeta primers. Assay used: immunoSEQ multiplex PCR; TCRdb lists only in-frame clones, some missing. The sample yields 100,000 to 150,000 clones, about 84% seen once. Per germline, CDR1 SNHLY and CDR2 FYNNEI. This CDR3 is built from 16 residues. Trimming cost V 4 bases and J 6 bases; bases outside gene matches: 9. The chain carries TRBV2 and TRBJ2-2; 9 bases agree with TRBD1. What was sequenced was PBMCs. This sequence was found in a man aged 18 to 35 in good health and CMV-seropositive. CDR3 protein: CASSVSGQGLPGELFF. The CDR3 region has the DNA TGTGCCAGCAGTGTTTCGGGACAGGGTTTGCCCGGGGAGCTGTTTTTT.